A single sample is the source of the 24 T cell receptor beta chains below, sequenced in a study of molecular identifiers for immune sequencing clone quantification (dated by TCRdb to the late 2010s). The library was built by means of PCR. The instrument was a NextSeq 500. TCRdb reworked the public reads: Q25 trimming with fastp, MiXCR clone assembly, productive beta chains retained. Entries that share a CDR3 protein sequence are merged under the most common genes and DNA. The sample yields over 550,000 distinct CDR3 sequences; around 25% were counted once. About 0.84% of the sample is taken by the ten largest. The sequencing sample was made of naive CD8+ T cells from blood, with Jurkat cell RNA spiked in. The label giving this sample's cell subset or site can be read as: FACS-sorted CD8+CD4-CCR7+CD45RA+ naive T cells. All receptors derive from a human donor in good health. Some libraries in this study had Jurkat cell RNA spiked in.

CDR3 amino acids: CASSQDLPGGAGEQYF. Written as DNA, the CDR3 is TGCGCCAGCAGCCAAGACCTCCCCGGGGGGGCTGGCGAGCAGTACTTC. The gene calls are TRBV4-3 and TRBJ2-7, with 8 bases that match TRBD2. The germline gives CDR1 LGHNA, CDR2 YSLEER. V lost 0 bases and J lost 6; bases outside the gene matches: 10. The length of the CDR3 is 16 residues.

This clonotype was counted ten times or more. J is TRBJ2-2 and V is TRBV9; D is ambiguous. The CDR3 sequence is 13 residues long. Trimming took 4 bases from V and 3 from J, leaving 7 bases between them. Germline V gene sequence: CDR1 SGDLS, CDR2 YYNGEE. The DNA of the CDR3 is TGTGCCAGCAGCCCCGAGTACACCGGGGAGCTGTTTTTT. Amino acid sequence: CASSPEYTGELFF.

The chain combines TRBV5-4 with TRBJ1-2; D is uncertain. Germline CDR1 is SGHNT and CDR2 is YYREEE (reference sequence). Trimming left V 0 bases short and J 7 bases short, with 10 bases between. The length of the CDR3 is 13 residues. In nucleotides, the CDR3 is TGTGCCAGCAGCTTGGCTGGGTCGGTTGGCTACACCTTC. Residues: CASSLAGSVGYTF.

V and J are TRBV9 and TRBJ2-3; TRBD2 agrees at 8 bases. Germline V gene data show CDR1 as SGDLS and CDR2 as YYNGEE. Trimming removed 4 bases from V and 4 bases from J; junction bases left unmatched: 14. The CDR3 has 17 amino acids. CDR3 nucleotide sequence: TGTGCCAGCAGCCCCCGCCCCACTAGCGGAGTGGCAGATACGCAGTATTTT. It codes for CASSPRPTSGVADTQYF.

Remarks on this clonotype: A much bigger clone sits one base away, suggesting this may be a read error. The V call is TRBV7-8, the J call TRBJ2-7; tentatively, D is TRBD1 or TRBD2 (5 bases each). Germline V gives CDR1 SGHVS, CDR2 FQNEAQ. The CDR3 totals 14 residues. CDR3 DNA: TGTGCCGGCAGCTTAGGGATCCGGGACCCCGAGCAGTACTTC. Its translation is CAGSLGIRDPEQYF.

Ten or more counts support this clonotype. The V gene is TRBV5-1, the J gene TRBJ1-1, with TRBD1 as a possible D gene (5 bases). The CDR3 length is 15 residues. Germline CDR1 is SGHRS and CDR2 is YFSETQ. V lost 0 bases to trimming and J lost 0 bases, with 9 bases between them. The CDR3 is CASSLVTEMNTEAFF. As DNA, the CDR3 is TGCGCCAGCAGCTTGGTGACAGAGATGAACACTGAAGCTTTCTTT.

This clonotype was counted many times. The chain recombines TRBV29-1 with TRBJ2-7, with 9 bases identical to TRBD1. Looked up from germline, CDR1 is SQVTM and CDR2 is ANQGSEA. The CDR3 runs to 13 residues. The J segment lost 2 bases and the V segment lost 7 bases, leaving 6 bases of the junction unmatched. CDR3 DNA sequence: TGCAGCGCGGGGACAGGGAATACCTACGAGCAGTACTTC. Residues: CSAGTGNTYEQYF.

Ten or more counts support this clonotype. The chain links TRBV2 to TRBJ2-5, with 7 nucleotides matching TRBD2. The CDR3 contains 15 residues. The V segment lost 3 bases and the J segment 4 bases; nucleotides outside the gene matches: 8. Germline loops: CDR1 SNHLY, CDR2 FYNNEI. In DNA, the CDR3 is TGTGCCAGCAGTGATGGGGACTACCCAACAGAGACCCAGTACTTC. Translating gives CASSDGDYPTETQYF.

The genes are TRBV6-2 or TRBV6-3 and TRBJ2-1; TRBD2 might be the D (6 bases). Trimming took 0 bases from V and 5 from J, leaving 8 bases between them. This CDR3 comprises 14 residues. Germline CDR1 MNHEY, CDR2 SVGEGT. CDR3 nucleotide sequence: TGTGCCAGCAGTTACTCGTCGGGAGACAATGAGCAGTTCTTC. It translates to CASSYSSGDNEQFF.

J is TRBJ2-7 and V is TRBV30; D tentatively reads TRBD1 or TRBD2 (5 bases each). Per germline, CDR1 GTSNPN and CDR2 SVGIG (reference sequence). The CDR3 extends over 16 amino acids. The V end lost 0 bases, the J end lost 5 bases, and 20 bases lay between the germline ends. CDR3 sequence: CAWSVGTSSFSDEQYF. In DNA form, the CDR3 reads TGTGCCTGGAGTGTAGGGACCTCCTCGTTCAGCGACGAGCAGTACTTC.

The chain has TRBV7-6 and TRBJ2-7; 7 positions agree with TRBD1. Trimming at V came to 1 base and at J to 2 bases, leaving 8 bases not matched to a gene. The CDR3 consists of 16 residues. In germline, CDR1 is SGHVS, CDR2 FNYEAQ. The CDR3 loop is CASSLVMGQIPYEQYF. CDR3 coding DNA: TGTGCCAGCAGCTTAGTTATGGGACAGATACCCTACGAGCAGTACTTC.

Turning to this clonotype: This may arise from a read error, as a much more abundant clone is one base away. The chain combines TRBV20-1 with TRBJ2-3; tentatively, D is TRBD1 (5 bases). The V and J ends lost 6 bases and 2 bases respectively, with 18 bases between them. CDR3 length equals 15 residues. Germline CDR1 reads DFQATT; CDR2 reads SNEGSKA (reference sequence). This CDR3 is CSAPKWGSNTDTQYF. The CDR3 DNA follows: TGCAGTGCCCCGAAGTGGGGCAGTAACACAGATACGCAGTATTTT.

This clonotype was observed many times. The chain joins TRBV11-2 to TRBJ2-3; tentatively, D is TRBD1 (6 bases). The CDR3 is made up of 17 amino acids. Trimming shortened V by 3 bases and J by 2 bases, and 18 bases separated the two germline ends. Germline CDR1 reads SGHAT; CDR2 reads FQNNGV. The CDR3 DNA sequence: TGTGCCAGCAGCTTTGGACAGACTTACCCTTACACAGATACGCAGTATTTT. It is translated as CASSFGQTYPYTDTQYF.

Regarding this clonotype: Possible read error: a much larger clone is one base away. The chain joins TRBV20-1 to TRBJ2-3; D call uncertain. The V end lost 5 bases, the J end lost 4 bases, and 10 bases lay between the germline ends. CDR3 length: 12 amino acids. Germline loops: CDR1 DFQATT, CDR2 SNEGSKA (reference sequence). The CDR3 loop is CSASESADTQYF. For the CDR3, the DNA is TGCAGTGCTTCCGAGTCGGCAGATACGCAGTATTTT.

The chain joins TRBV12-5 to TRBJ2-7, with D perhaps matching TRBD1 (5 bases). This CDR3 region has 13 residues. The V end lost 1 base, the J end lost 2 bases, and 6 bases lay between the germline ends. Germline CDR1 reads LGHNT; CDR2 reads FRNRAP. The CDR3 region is CASGLGQTYEQYF. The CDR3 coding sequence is TGTGCTAGTGGTTTGGGACAGACCTACGAGCAGTACTTC.

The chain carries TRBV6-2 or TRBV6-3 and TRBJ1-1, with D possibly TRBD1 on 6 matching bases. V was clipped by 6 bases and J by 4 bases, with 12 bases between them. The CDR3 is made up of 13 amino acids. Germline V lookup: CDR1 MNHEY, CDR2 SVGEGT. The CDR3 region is CASRLLGGTEAFF. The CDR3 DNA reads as TGTGCCAGCAGGCTTTTAGGGGGCACTGAAGCTTTCTTT.

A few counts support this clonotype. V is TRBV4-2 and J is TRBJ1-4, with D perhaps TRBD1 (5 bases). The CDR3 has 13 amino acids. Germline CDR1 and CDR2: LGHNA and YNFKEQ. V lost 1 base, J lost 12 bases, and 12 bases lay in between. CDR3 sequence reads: CASSQGGSAELFF. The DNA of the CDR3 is TGTGCCAGCAGCCAAGGGGGGTCGGCGGAACTGTTTTTT.

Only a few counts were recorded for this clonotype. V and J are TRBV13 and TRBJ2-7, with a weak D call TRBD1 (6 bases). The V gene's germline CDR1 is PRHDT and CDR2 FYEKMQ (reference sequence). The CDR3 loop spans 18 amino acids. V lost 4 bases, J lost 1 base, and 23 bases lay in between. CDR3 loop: CASSSKPPGHPESYEQYF. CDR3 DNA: TGTGCCAGCAGCTCCAAACCTCCGGGACATCCGGAATCCTACGAGCAGTACTTC.

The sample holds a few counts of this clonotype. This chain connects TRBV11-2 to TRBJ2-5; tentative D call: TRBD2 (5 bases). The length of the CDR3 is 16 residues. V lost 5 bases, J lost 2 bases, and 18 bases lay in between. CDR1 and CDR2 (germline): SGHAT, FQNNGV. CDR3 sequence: CASSPTEPRGQETQYF. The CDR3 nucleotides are TGTGCCAGCAGCCCCACCGAGCCCCGGGGTCAAGAGACCCAGTACTTC. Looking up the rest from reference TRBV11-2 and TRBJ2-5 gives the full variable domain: EAGVAQSPRYKIIEKRQSVAFWCNPISGHATLYWYQQILGQGPKLLIQFQNNGVVDDSQLPKDRFSAERLKGVDSTLKIQPAKLEDSAVYLCASSPTEPRGQETQYFGPGTRLLVL.

CDR3 sequence: CASSFVGDVSNQPQHF. Here the CDR3 DNA reads TGTGCCAGCAGTTTTGTAGGGGATGTCAGCAATCAGCCCCAGCATTTT. The rearrangement uses TRBV27 and TRBJ1-5; possibly TRBD1 for D (5 bases). Germline values: CDR1 MNHEY, CDR2 SMNVEV (reference sequence). Trimming removed 3 bases at V and 1 base at J, with 13 bases between. The CDR3 covers 16 residues.

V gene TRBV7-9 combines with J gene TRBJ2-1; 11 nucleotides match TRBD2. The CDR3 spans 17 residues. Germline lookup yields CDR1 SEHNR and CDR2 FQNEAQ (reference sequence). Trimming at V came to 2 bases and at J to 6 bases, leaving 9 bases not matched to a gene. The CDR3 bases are TGTGCCAGCAGCTTAACGCTAGCGGGAGGTACGATCAATGAGCAGTTCTTC. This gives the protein CASSLTLAGGTINEQFF.

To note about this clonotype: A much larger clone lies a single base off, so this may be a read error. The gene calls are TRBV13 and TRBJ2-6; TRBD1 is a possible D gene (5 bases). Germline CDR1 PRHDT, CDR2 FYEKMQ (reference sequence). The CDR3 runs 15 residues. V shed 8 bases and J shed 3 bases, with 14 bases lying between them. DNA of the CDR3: TGTGCCAGCGGCACCCCAGGGTTTGGGGCCAACGTCCTGACTTTC. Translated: CASGTPGFGANVLTF.

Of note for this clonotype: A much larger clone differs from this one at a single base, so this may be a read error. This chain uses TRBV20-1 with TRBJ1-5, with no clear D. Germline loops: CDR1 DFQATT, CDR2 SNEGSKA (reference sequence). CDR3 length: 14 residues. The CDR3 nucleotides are TGCAGTGCTAGAGATCAAGGTTACGGTCAGCCCCGGCATTTT. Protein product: CSARDQGYGQPRHF.

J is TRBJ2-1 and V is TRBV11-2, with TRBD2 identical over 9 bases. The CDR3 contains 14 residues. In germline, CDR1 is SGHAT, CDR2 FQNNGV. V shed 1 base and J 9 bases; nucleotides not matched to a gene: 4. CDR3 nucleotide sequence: TGTGCCAGCAGCTTAGTAGCGGGAGAAGGTGAGCAGTTCTTC. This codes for CASSLVAGEGEQFF. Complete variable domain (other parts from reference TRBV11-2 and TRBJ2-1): EAGVAQSPRYKIIEKRQSVAFWCNPISGHATLYWYQQILGQGPKLLIQFQNNGVVDDSQLPKDRFSAERLKGVDSTLKIQPAKLEDSAVYLCASSLVAGEGEQFFGPGTRLTVL.